This T cell receptor (beta chain) was observed in a study of T-cell memory formation after mild COVID-19. This clonotype has a handful of counts. Barcoded TCR alpha and TCR beta cDNA libraries with UMIs came from 5'RACE using constant-segment primers. One entry per CDR3 protein results from TCRdb running MiXCR on the 5' RACE reads. This sample has 390,000 or so distinct CDR3 sequences, with about 15% found just once. The CDR3 is 17 residues long. V was trimmed by 5 bases and J by 4 bases, leaving 20 bases between them. This TCR was sampled from a man between 18 and 29 years old who had mild COVID-19 (a few samples of this study predate the infection). Cell type and time point are not known. V usage is TRBV12-3 or TRBV12-4 and J usage is TRBJ2-2, with D possibly called TRBD1 or TRBD2 (6 bases each). Sequenced: PBMCs or a T cell subset sorted from them (not recorded which). The CDR3 loop is CASSGLGGPRFTGELFF. The CDR3 nucleotides read TGTGCCAGCAGTGGCCTAGGGGGGCCGCGATTCACCGGGGAGCTGTTTTTT.